Following are 24 T cell receptor beta chains from one sample sequenced in a study of shared clonotypes between healthy human individuals. Profiling relied on immunoSEQ multiplex PCR, and the TCRdb table lists in-frame clones only, not all of them. Of approximately 2.5 million clones listed, 80% to 95% are singletons. Material: naive CD4+ T cells from PBMCs. This sample's subset: CD45RA+ positively selected. The receptors derive from a young man in good health. Some clones in this sample may be carry-over from other donors' samples.

In DNA form, the CDR3 reads TGTGCCAGCAGCCGACTCCTAGCGGACTACACAGATACGCAGTATTTT. It encodes CASSRLLADYTDTQYF. The chain recombines TRBV6-6 with TRBJ2-3, with TRBD2 matching over 7 bases. CDR3 length equals 16 residues. Germline CDR1 is MNHNY and CDR2 is SVGAGI (reference sequence). The trim removed 6 bases at V and 2 bases at J, leaving 11 bases unmatched.

With regard to this clone: The same CDR3 arises from other DNA sequences in this sample as well. The V call is TRBV5-1, the J call TRBJ1-3, with a possible D match to TRBD1 (6 bases). The CDR3 extends over 14 amino acids. V was clipped by 4 bases and J by 0 bases, with 8 bases between them. Germline-derived CDR1 and CDR2 are SGHRS and YFSETQ. CDR3 in DNA: TGCGCCAGCAGCCCGACAGGCTCTGGAAACACCATATATTTT. It translates to CASSPTGSGNTIYF.

This rearrangement joins TRBV4-1 to TRBJ2-7, with a possible D match to TRBD1 (5 bases). V was clipped by 5 bases and J by 4 bases, with 9 bases between them. This CDR3 has 12 residues. Germline loops: CDR1 MGHRA, CDR2 YSYEKL. The CDR3, as DNA: TGCGCCAGCAGCGAAGGGGCTTACGAGCAGTACTTC. Translating it yields CASSEGAYEQYF.

The chain links TRBV6-5 to TRBJ2-7; TRBD2 matches at 12 bases. Germline values: CDR1 MNHEY, CDR2 SVGAGI. The CDR3 loop spans 16 amino acids. V gave up 2 bases and J gave up 12 bases; unmatched junction bases: 14. CDR3 DNA: TGTGCCAGCAGTTACCTGGCTAGCGGGAGGGCCAGCCCCCCGTACTTC. Protein sequence: CASSYLASGRASPPYF.

Comments on this clone: Other DNA sequences in this sample translate to the same CDR3. The chain joins TRBV9 to TRBJ1-5, with D maybe TRBD1 (5 bases). The CDR3 is 13 amino acids. Trimming shortened V by 2 bases and J by 7 bases, and 10 bases separated the two germline ends. Germline CDR1 reads SGDLS; CDR2 reads YYNGEE. The CDR3 nucleotides read TGTGCCAGCAGCGTCGGGGACCGACAGCCCCAGCATTTT. It is translated as CASSVGDRQPQHF.

Remarks on this clone: Other DNA sequences from this sample encode an identical CDR3 as well. The chain couples TRBV2 to TRBJ2-7; unclear D gene. CDR1 SNHLY and CDR2 FYNNEI come from the germline V gene. The CDR3 totals 11 residues. The V end lost 1 base, the J end lost 4 bases, and 2 bases lay between the germline ends. The CDR3 bases are TGTGCCAGCAGTGAAGTTTACGAGCAGTACTTC. This sequence encodes CASSEVYEQYF. The full variable domain, with the rest looked up from reference TRBV2 and TRBJ2-7, is EPEVTQTPSHQVTQMGQEVILRCVPISNHLYFYWYRQILGQKVEFLVSFYNNEISEKSEIFDDQFSVERPDGSNFTLKIRSTKLEDSAMYFCASSEVYEQYFGPGTRLTVT.

The chain employs TRBV19 and TRBJ2-1; 10 bases match TRBD2. Germline trimming cut 7 bases from V and 4 bases from J; bases unmatched to any gene: 10. The CDR3 loop spans 16 amino acids. The germline V gene encodes CDR1 LNHDA and CDR2 SQIVND (reference sequence). The CDR3 is CASKGAGGLAYNEQFF. The CDR3 nucleotides read TGTGCCAGTAAGGGAGCGGGAGGGCTTGCTTACAATGAGCAGTTCTTC.

The chain couples TRBV11-2 to TRBJ1-5, with D possibly being TRBD1 (5 bases). Germline CDR1 and CDR2: SGHAT and FQNNGV. The length of the CDR3 is 15 residues. V lost 2 bases, J lost 6 bases, and 14 bases lay in between. The CDR3 loop reads CASSLSATESQPQHF. The CDR3 nucleotides are TGTGCCAGCAGCTTATCCGCGACAGAATCTCAGCCCCAGCATTTT. Using reference TRBV11-2 and TRBJ1-5 for the parts outside the CDR3, the full variable domain is EAGVAQSPRYKIIEKRQSVAFWCNPISGHATLYWYQQILGQGPKLLIQFQNNGVVDDSQLPKDRFSAERLKGVDSTLKIQPAKLEDSAVYLCASSLSATESQPQHFGDGTRLSIL.

This chain connects TRBV27 to TRBJ1-2; no clear D gene. Germline CDR1 reads MNHEY; CDR2 reads SMNVEV (reference sequence). V was trimmed by 5 bases and J by 8 bases, leaving 15 bases between them. This CDR3 contains 13 residues. CDR3 protein: CASSARGFDGYTF. The CDR3 DNA sequence: TGTGCCAGCAGTGCCCGGGGATTCGACGGCTACACCTTC.

The V and J genes are TRBV6-5 and TRBJ2-7; D is possibly TRBD1 or TRBD2 (5 bases each). Germline V gene sequence: CDR1 MNHEY, CDR2 SVGAGI. This CDR3 spans 15 amino acids. Trimming stripped 6 bases from V and 3 bases from J, with 18 bases between. CDR3 sequence: CASRVNRDGRYEQYF. CDR3 nucleotide sequence: TGTGCCAGCAGGGTTAACCGGGACGGCCGCTACGAGCAGTACTTC.

CDR3 loop: CASSPIAGVDTGELFF. In DNA form, the CDR3 reads TGCGCCAGCAGCCCAATAGCGGGAGTGGATACCGGGGAGCTGTTTTTT. V is TRBV5-1 and J is TRBJ2-2; TRBD2 matches at 9 bases. Germline-derived CDR1 and CDR2 are SGHRS and YFSETQ. The ends lost 4 bases at V and 5 bases at J; junction bases unmatched: 9. This CDR3 contains 16 residues.

There are a few counts of this clone. Other DNA sequences within the sample encode an identical CDR3. V is TRBV7-3 and J is TRBJ1-1; D remains ambiguous. Trimming cost V 2 bases and J 2 bases, with 6 bases left between them. The length of the CDR3 is 13 residues. Germline CDR1 SGHTA, CDR2 FQGTGA. DNA for the CDR3: TGTGCCAGCAGCTTATCCCTTAACACTGAAGCTTTCTTT. It translates to CASSLSLNTEAFF.

The chain is built from TRBV2 and TRBJ1-2, with D possibly TRBD1 on 6 matching bases. Trimming removed 0 bases at V and 8 bases at J, with 16 bases between. Germline CDR1 is SNHLY and CDR2 is FYNNEI. The CDR3 loop spans 15 amino acids. CDR3 protein: CASSEAGAPGEGYTF. In DNA form, the CDR3 reads TGTGCCAGCAGTGAAGCAGGGGCGCCAGGGGAAGGCTACACCTTC.

On this clone itself: Within the sample, other DNA sequences also encode this same CDR3. The V call is TRBV29-1, the J call TRBJ1-1; D might be TRBD1 (5 bases). In germline, CDR1 is SQVTM, CDR2 ANQGSEA. The germline V and J ends were trimmed by 7 bases and 0 bases, with 12 bases remaining between them. The length of the CDR3 is 13 residues. CDR3 nucleotide sequence: TGCAGCGCCCGGGGACTGATGAACACTGAAGCTTTCTTT. Translated: CSARGLMNTEAFF.

This chain connects TRBV10-2 to TRBJ2-7, with a weak D call TRBD2 (5 bases). Germline assignment: CDR1 WSHSY and CDR2 SAAADI. Between the trimmed V and J ends, which lost 6 bases and 4 bases, there was a span of 13 bases. The CDR3 covers 13 residues. The chain's CDR3 is CASREAGLYEQYF. CDR3 DNA sequence: TGCGCCAGCAGGGAGGCCGGCCTTTACGAGCAGTACTTC.

In the case of this clone: Within the sample, other DNA sequences also encode this same CDR3. The V call is TRBV5-1, the J call TRBJ2-2; D is unresolved. The length of the CDR3 is 14 residues. Germline V gene data show CDR1 as SGHRS and CDR2 as YFSETQ. Trimming took off 0 bases at V and 2 bases at J, with 5 bases between the two ends. This CDR3 is CASSLDTNTGELFF. The CDR3 DNA reads as TGCGCCAGCAGCTTGGATACTAACACCGGGGAGCTGTTTTTT.

The table lists this clone with a count of one. The rearrangement links TRBV7-7 to TRBJ2-2; D could derive from TRBD1 or TRBD2 (6 bases each). The CDR3 spans 16 residues. Germline values: CDR1 SSHAT, CDR2 FNYEAQ (reference sequence). The V and J ends lost 5 bases and 7 bases respectively, with 20 bases between them. The CDR3 coding sequence is TGTGCCAGCAGCCCCCTCGGGGGCGGGATAATCGGGGAGCTGTTTTTT. Protein sequence: CASSPLGGGIIGELFF.

The V and J genes are TRBV5-1 and TRBJ2-1; TRBD2 aligns across 7 bases. Germline loops: CDR1 SGHRS, CDR2 YFSETQ. The CDR3 spans 15 residues. Trimming at V came to 7 bases and at J to 3 bases, leaving 10 bases not matched to a gene. The CDR3 loop is CASLPMAGVYNEQFF. CDR3 nucleotides: TGCGCCAGCCTTCCGATGGCGGGAGTCTACAATGAGCAGTTCTTC.

The chain recombines TRBV28 with TRBJ2-7; a weak D match, TRBD1 (6 bases). The CDR3 has 17 amino acids. Trimming took 1 base from V and 3 from J, leaving 19 bases between them. The germline V gene encodes CDR1 MDHEN and CDR2 SYDVKM. The CDR3 bases are TGTGCCAGCAGTTTATTTCTCGGGAATGAAGGGGGCTACGAGCAGTACTTC. Translated: CASSLFLGNEGGYEQYF. The entire variable domain, with the rest obtained from reference TRBV28 and TRBJ2-7, is as follows: DVKVTQSSRYLVKRTGEKVFLECVQDMDHENMFWYRQDPGLGLRLIYFSYDVKMKEKGDIPEGYSVSREKKERFSLILESASTNQTSMYLCASSLFLGNEGGYEQYFGPGTRLTVT.

The rearrangement uses TRBV5-1 and TRBJ2-7; D is possibly TRBD2 (6 bases). Germline assignment: CDR1 SGHRS and CDR2 YFSETQ. This CDR3 contains 21 residues. The V gene lost 0 bases and the J gene lost 3 bases, with 31 bases spanning the gap. CDR3 in DNA: TGCGCCAGCAGCTTGGAAGGTTCAGGCAGTCTGAGGTTTAGGGACTTCTACGAGCAGTACTTC. It codes for CASSLEGSGSLRFRDFYEQYF. The full variable domain, its missing parts supplied by reference TRBV5-1 and TRBJ2-7, is KAGVTQTPRYLIKTRGQQVTLSCSPISGHRSVSWYQQTPGQGLQFLFEYFSETQRNKGNFPGRFSGRQFSNSRSEMNVSTLELGDSALYLCASSLEGSGSLRFRDFYEQYFGPGTRLTVT.

The chain carries TRBV5-1 and TRBJ2-7; 10 bases are shared with TRBD1. The CDR3 sequence is 16 residues long. The J segment lost 0 bases and the V segment lost 0 bases, leaving 3 bases of the junction unmatched. The germline gives CDR1 SGHRS, CDR2 YFSETQ. CDR3: CASSLETGGSSYEQYF. In DNA, the CDR3 is TGCGCCAGCAGCTTGGAGACAGGGGGCAGCTCCTACGAGCAGTACTTC. Using reference TRBV5-1 and TRBJ2-7 for the parts outside the CDR3, the full variable domain is KAGVTQTPRYLIKTRGQQVTLSCSPISGHRSVSWYQQTPGQGLQFLFEYFSETQRNKGNFPGRFSGRQFSNSRSEMNVSTLELGDSALYLCASSLETGGSSYEQYFGPGTRLTVT.

The V gene is TRBV9, the J gene TRBJ1-1, with D possibly TRBD1 on 5 matching bases. Trimming cost V 0 bases and J 0 bases, with 12 bases left between them. This CDR3 is built from 16 residues. Germline V gene lookup returns CDR1 SGDLS and CDR2 YYNGEE. CDR3 protein: CASSVAPGNVNTEAFF. The CDR3 bases are TGTGCCAGCAGCGTAGCCCCAGGGAACGTGAACACTGAAGCTTTCTTT.

This chain connects TRBV4-3 to TRBJ2-1, with D possibly being TRBD1 (6 bases). Germline CDR1 reads LGHNA; CDR2 reads YSLEER. This CDR3 contains 14 residues. V was shortened by 6 bases and J by 0 bases, with 9 bases between the two germline ends. The CDR3: CASRRGGSYNEQFF. In nucleotides, the CDR3 is TGCGCCAGCAGACGAGGGGGCTCCTACAATGAGCAGTTCTTC.

CDR3 residues: CASSPPGGGILNEQFF. CDR3 bases: TGTGCCAGCAGCCCCCCTGGAGGGGGCATTCTCAATGAGCAGTTCTTC. The chain joins TRBV28 to TRBJ2-1; possibly TRBD1 for D (7 bases). There are 16 residues in the CDR3. V lost 6 bases and J 6 bases, leaving 21 bases between the germline ends. CDR1 and CDR2 from the germline V gene are MDHEN and SYDVKM.